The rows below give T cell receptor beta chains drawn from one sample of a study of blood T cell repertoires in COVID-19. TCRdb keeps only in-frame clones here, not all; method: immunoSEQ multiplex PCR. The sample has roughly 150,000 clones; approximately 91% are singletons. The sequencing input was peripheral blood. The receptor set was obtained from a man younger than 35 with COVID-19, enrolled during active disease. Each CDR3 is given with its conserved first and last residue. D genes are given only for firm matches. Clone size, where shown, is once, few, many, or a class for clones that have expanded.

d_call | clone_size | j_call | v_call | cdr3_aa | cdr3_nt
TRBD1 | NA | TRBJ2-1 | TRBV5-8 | CASSFRQGSFNEQFF | TGTGCCAGCAGCTTCAGACAGGGTTCCTTCAATGAGCAGTTCTTC
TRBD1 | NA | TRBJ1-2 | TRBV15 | CATSSRTGSPNYGYTF | TGTGCCACCAGCAGTAGGACAGGGAGCCCTAACTATGGCTACACCTTC
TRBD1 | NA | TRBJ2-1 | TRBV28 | CASDPGTGDNEQFF | TGTGCCAGTGACCCCGGGACAGGAGACAATGAGCAGTTCTTC
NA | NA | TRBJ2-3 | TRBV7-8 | CASSLVQGFSTDTQYF | TGTGCCAGCAGCTTAGTACAGGGTTTTAGCACAGATACGCAGTATTTT
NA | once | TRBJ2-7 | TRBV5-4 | CASSANRAPYEQYF | TGTGCCAGCAGCGCGAACAGGGCCCCCTACGAGCAGTACTTC
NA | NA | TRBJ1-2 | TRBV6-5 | CASSPGGYGYTF | TGTGCCAGCAGCCCGGGTGGCTATGGCTACACCTTC
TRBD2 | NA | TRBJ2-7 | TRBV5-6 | CASSIGTSDYEQYF | TGTGCCAGCAGCATCGGGACTAGCGACTACGAGCAGTACTTC
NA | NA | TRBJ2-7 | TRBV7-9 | CASGEAGVNYEQYF | TGTGCCTCAGGGGAGGCGGGAGTAAATTACGAGCAGTACTTC
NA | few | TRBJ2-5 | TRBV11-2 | CASSFAETQYF | TGTGCCAGCAGCTTCGCGGAGACCCAGTACTTC
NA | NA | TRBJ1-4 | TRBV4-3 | CASSQEGGSGEKLLF | TGCGCCAGCAGCCAAGAAGGAGGGAGTGGCGAAAAACTGCTTTTT
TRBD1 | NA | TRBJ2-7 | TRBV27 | CASSFPGGSKQYF | TGTGCCAGCAGTTTTCCAGGGGGAAGTAAGCAGTACTTC
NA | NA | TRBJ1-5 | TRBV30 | CAWSHRTEQHF | TGTGCCTGGAGCCACCGGACAGAACAGCATTTT
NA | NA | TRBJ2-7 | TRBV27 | CASSSPGTFSYEQYF | TGTGCCAGCAGCAGTCCCGGGACATTCTCCTACGAGCAGTACTTC
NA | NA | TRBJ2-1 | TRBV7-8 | CASSLGGVYSYNEQFF | TGTGCCAGCAGCTTAGGGGGGGTCTACTCCTACAATGAGCAGTTCTTC
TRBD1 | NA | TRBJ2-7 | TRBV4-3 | CASSPGYRGASGKQYF | TGCGCCAGCAGCCCCGGGTACAGGGGGGCGTCGGGCAAGCAGTACTTC
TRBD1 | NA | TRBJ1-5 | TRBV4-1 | CASSHTGGNQPQHF | TGCGCCAGCAGCCATACAGGGGGCAATCAGCCCCAGCATTTT
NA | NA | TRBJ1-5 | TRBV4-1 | CASSQATTGQPQHF | TGCGCCAGCAGCCAAGCGACGACGGGTCAGCCCCAGCATTTT
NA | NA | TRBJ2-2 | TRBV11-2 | CASSLGLNTGELFF | TGTGCCAGCAGCTTAGGACTGAACACCGGGGAGCTGTTTTTT
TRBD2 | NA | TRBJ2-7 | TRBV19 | CASSKSVAGDGDEQYF | TGTGCCAGTAGCAAATCCGTAGCGGGAGATGGCGACGAGCAGTACTTC
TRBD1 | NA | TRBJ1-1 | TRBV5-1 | CASSLGQGRQTEAFF | TGCGCCAGCAGCTTGGGACAGGGGCGACAGACTGAAGCTTTCTTT
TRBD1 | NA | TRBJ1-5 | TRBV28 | CASSKGAANQPQHF | TGTGCCAGCAGTAAGGGGGCAGCAAATCAGCCCCAGCATTTT
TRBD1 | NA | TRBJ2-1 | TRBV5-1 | CASSLLTGGYNEQFF | TGCGCCAGCAGCTTGTTGACAGGGGGATACAATGAGCAGTTCTTC
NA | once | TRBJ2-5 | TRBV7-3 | CASSSTGSGETQYF | TGTGCCAGCAGCTCGACGGGATCTGGAGAGACCCAGTACTTC
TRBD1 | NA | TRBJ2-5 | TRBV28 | CASKKGAWETQYF | TGTGCCAGCAAAAAGGGGGCGTGGGAGACCCAGTACTTC
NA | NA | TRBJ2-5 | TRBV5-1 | CASSTRYAQVQETQYF | TGCGCCAGCAGCACTCGTTATGCCCAGGTCCAAGAGACCCAGTACTTC
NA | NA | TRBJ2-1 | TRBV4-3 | CASSRGRRETIKYNEQFF | TGCGCCAGCAGCCGAGGTAGGAGGGAGACTATCAAATACAATGAGCAGTTCTTC
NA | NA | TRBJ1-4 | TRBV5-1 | CASSLGTPGGEKLLF | TGCGCCAGCAGCTTGGGGACGCCAGGCGGGGAAAAACTGCTTTTT
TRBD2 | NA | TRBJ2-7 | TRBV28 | CASSPHQSLAGRYEQYF | TGTGCCAGCAGTCCCCACCAGTCACTAGCGGGAAGGTACGAGCAGTACTTC
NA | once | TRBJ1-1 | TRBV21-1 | CASSTPSECTEAFF | TGTGCCAGCAGCACGCCCTCGGAGTGCACTGAAGCTTTCTTT
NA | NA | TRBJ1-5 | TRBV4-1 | CASSQEGSRGNQPQHF | TGCGCCAGCAGCCAAGAAGGATCGAGGGGCAATCAGCCCCAGCATTTT
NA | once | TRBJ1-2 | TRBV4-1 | CASSQDTRGGYGYTF | TGCGCCAGCAGCCAAGATACCCGGGGGGGTTATGGCTACACCTTC